The 28 T cell receptor beta chains given below trace back to one sample, sequenced in a study of early T cells in non-severe SARS-CoV-2 infection. TCRdb recomputed calls from the 5' RACE reads with MiXCR, one row per CDR3 protein. Among tens of thousands of distinct CDR3 sequences, less than 12% were seen once, and the ten largest hold roughly a sixth. The source material was whole blood, sampled at baseline. The source is an adult who was a healthcare worker with PCR-confirmed SARS-CoV-2 infection or an uninfected control (not recorded which).

This chain links TRBV5-4 with TRBJ2-4; 10 bases fit TRBD2. Germline V CDR1 and CDR2: SGHNT, YYREEE (reference sequence). The CDR3 runs 17 residues. The V gene end was trimmed by 2 bases and the J gene end by 6 bases; junction bases not matched to a gene: 11. CDR3 DNA sequence: TGTGCCAGCAGCTTAGCGGGAGGGCCGAGATTGGGAAACATTCAGTACTTC. Its protein is CASSLAGGPRLGNIQYF.

This clonotype was seen more than once but under ten times. The chain recombines TRBV20-1 with TRBJ2-3; a possible D gene is TRBD2 (5 bases). CDR1 is DFQATT, CDR2 SNEGSKA, per germline (reference sequence). This CDR3 region has 11 residues. The V end lost 6 bases, the J end lost 6 bases, and 10 bases lay between the germline ends. The chain's CDR3 is CSAQSGDTQYF. The CDR3 nucleotides are TGCAGTGCCCAATCGGGGGATACGCAGTATTTT.

This clonotype occurred a few times. J is TRBJ2-2 and V is TRBV6-5; no clear D. CDR3 length: 16 residues. The germline V gene has CDR1 MNHEY and CDR2 SVGAGI. The V and J ends lost 0 bases and 6 bases respectively, with 14 bases between them. As DNA, the CDR3 is TGTGCCAGCAGTTACTCTCCTTCTACCTCCGCCGGGGAGCTGTTTTTT. Translation gives CASSYSPSTSAGELFF.

In its sample, this clonotype was seen many times. This rearrangement joins TRBV20-1 to TRBJ1-2, with 7 bases aligning to TRBD1. The CDR3 runs 15 residues. The germline CDR1 and CDR2 sequences are DFQATT and SNEGSKA (reference sequence). V gave up 4 bases and J gave up 1 base; unmatched junction bases: 9. CDR3 coding DNA: TGCAGTGCTACCTTAGACAGGGTTGGTAACTATGGCTACACCTTC. Translating gives CSATLDRVGNYGYTF.

On this clonotype: One end of the junction fails to match germline, which may point to a read error. The V gene is TRBV2, the J gene TRBJ1-1; D perhaps matches TRBD1 (6 bases). The CDR3 is made up of 12 amino acids. The germline gives CDR1 SNHLY, CDR2 FYNNEI. This chain's CDR3 is CASSEGGEEAFF. The CDR3 region has the DNA TGTGCCAGCAGCGAAGGGGGAGAGGAAGCTTTCTTT.

This clonotype was seen a handful of times. This chain uses TRBV20-1 with TRBJ2-5; D remains unclear. The germline V gene has CDR1 DFQATT and CDR2 SNEGSKA (reference sequence). V was trimmed by 2 bases and J by 5 bases, leaving 3 bases between them. The CDR3 is 10 amino acids. CDR3: CSARSETQYF. The CDR3 region has the DNA TGCAGTGCTAGATCTGAGACCCAGTACTTC.

The chain joins TRBV5-1 to TRBJ1-3; no firm D call. V was trimmed by 3 bases and J by 4 bases, leaving 8 bases between them. The germline CDR1 and CDR2 sequences are SGHRS and YFSETQ. The length of the CDR3 is 13 residues. CDR3: CASSSREGNTIYF. The CDR3 DNA is TGCGCCAGCAGCTCGAGGGAAGGAAACACCATATATTTT.

Of note for this clonotype: A read error may be the cause here, since a much bigger clone is one base away. The chain employs TRBV29-1 and TRBJ1-2, with a possible D match to TRBD1 (6 bases). This CDR3 has 13 amino acids. Germline CDR1 and CDR2: SQVTM and ANQGSEA. The CDR3 loop reads CGVRTDDQYGYTF. Here the CDR3 DNA reads TGCGGCGTCAGGACAGATGACCAGTATGGCTACACCTTC.

This clonotype was found a few times. This chain joins TRBV5-4 and TRBJ2-2; TRBD1 might be the D (6 bases). CDR1 SGHNT and CDR2 YYREEE come from the germline V gene (reference sequence). The CDR3 sequence is 16 residues long. Trimming took off 3 bases at V and 2 bases at J, with 14 bases between the two ends. CDR3 region: CASSSSQGPNTGELFF. DNA of the CDR3: TGTGCCAGCAGCTCGTCACAGGGTCCTAACACCGGGGAGCTGTTTTTT.

J is TRBJ2-7 and V is TRBV5-6; D is unresolved. V was pared by 1 base and J by 6 bases, with 17 bases between. This CDR3 spans 15 amino acids. Germline CDR1 reads SGHDT; CDR2 reads YYEEEE. CDR3 sequence reads: CASSLFMFWGLEQYF. CDR3 DNA sequence: TGTGCCAGCAGCTTGTTTATGTTTTGGGGTCTCGAGCAGTACTTC.

This clonotype was seen repeatedly, ten times or more. The chain uses TRBV12-3 or TRBV12-4 and TRBJ2-1; the D is unclear. This CDR3 contains 13 residues. The V end was cut by 1 base, the J end by 4 bases, with 5 bases between. CDR3 sequence (DNA): TGTGCCAGCAGTTTAGGCCGATACAATGAGCAGTTCTTC. Its translation: CASSLGRYNEQFF.

This clonotype was found many times. The chain combines TRBV28 with TRBJ2-3; no clear D. Germline CDR1 MDHEN, CDR2 SYDVKM. The CDR3 covers 12 residues. Trimming removed 6 bases from V and 4 bases from J, with 8 bases in between. The CDR3 region is CASRQTADTQYF. The CDR3 DNA reads TGTGCCAGCAGACAGACTGCAGATACGCAGTATTTT. The whole variable domain, remainder taken from reference TRBV28 and TRBJ2-3, is DVKVTQSSRYLVKRTGEKVFLECVQDMDHENMFWYRQDPGLGLRLIYFSYDVKMKEKGDIPEGYSVSREKKERFSLILESASTNQTSMYLCASRQTADTQYFGPGTRLTVL.

This clonotype was observed a handful of times. V usage is TRBV29-1 and J usage is TRBJ1-4; possible D gene TRBD1, 6 bases. This CDR3 contains 11 residues. Germline V gives CDR1 SQVTM, CDR2 ANQGSEA. The V end lost 6 bases, the J end lost 5 bases, and 7 bases lay between the germline ends. The CDR3 spells CSVQGNEKLFF. For the CDR3, the DNA is TGCAGCGTCCAGGGGAATGAAAAACTGTTTTTT. The variable domain in full, completed from reference TRBV29-1 and TRBJ1-4, reads SAVISQKPSRDICQRGTSLTIQCQVDSQVTMMFWYRQQPGQSLTLIATANQGSEATYESGFVIDKFPISRPNLTFSTLTVSNMSPEDSSIYLCSVQGNEKLFFGSGTQLSVL.

Only a few counts were recorded for this clonotype. J is TRBJ2-3 and V is TRBV20-1; 12 nucleotides align to TRBD2. The germline gives CDR1 DFQATT, CDR2 SNEGSKA (reference sequence). The CDR3 consists of 16 residues. After removal of 0 bases from V and 2 bases from J, the junction contained 3 bases not matched to a gene. This CDR3 reads CSARDLAGGNTDTQYF. The CDR3 DNA reads TGCAGTGCTAGAGATCTAGCGGGAGGGAACACAGATACGCAGTATTTT.

The table lists this clonotype with a few counts. This chain links TRBV9 with TRBJ2-7; D is unresolved. The CDR3 spans 13 residues. Trimming pared 2 bases from V and 2 bases from J, leaving 8 bases between. Germline assignment: CDR1 SGDLS and CDR2 YYNGEE. Here the CDR3 DNA reads TGTGCCAGCAGCGTCGCTAGTGCCTACGAGCAGTACTTC. This translates into CASSVASAYEQYF. Full variable domain (missing parts from reference TRBV9 and TRBJ2-7): DSGVTQTPKHLITATGQRVTLRCSPRSGDLSVYWYQQSLDQGLQFLIQYYNGEERAKGNILERFSAQQFPDLHSELNLSSLELGDSALYFCASSVASAYEQYFGPGTRLTVT.

In its sample, this clonotype was seen many times. This chain connects TRBV30 to TRBJ2-2; the D is unclear. This CDR3 is 14 amino acids long. Germline values: CDR1 GTSNPN, CDR2 SVGIG (reference sequence). Trimming shortened V by 2 bases and J by 1 base, and 8 bases separated the two germline ends. The CDR3 reads CAWSSDLNTGELFF. In nucleotides, the CDR3 is TGTGCCTGGAGTAGCGACCTGAACACCGGGGAGCTGTTTTTT.

V is TRBV29-1 and J is TRBJ2-7, with TRBD1 matching 10 bases. The V gene end was trimmed by 4 bases and the J gene end by 5 bases; junction bases not matched to a gene: 8. The CDR3 consists of 14 residues. Germline V gene sequence: CDR1 SQVTM, CDR2 ANQGSEA. The CDR3 region is CSVVAGTGENEQYF. The DNA of the CDR3 is TGCAGCGTTGTCGCGGGGACAGGGGAGAACGAGCAGTACTTC.

This clonotype was picked up a small number of times. This sequence joins TRBV28 and TRBJ2-1, with TRBD2 identical over 12 bases. V trimming: 10 bases; J trimming: 7 bases; junction bases outside the gene matches: 14. Germline V gene lookup returns CDR1 MDHEN and CDR2 SYDVKM. This CDR3 has 16 residues. CDR3: CANSATSGSFLNEQFF. The CDR3, as DNA: TGTGCCAATTCGGCGACTAGCGGGAGTTTTTTAAATGAGCAGTTCTTC.

This clonotype was seen ten or more times. The chain couples TRBV4-3 to TRBJ2-7; 13 positions agree with TRBD2. The CDR3 covers 16 residues. The germline V gene has CDR1 LGHNA and CDR2 YSLEER. V shed 4 bases and J 13 bases; nucleotides not matched to a gene: 16. The CDR3 is CASSLSLRGLAGDIYF. The DNA for the CDR3 is TGCGCCAGCAGCCTAAGCCTAAGAGGACTAGCGGGGGACATATACTTC.

This clonotype was observed a handful of times. V and J are TRBV6-5 and TRBJ2-2; TRBD1 agrees at 8 bases. The CDR3 totals 17 residues. Germline lookup yields CDR1 MNHEY and CDR2 SVGAGI. J was trimmed by 3 bases and V by 6 bases; bases with no gene match: 12. CDR3 nucleotides: TGTGCCAGCAGGCCCGGACAGGGAATAAGGGACACCGGGGAGCTGTTTTTT. This encodes CASRPGQGIRDTGELFF.

This clonotype was observed at least ten times. This sequence joins TRBV3-1 and TRBJ1-2; 9 bases are a match to TRBD1. This CDR3 has 14 residues. V shed 4 bases, J shed 10 bases, and the junction held 10 bases outside the gene matches. Germline lookup yields CDR1 LGHDT and CDR2 YNNKEL (reference sequence). The DNA of the CDR3 is TGTGCCAGCAGCCCAAGCCGGGACAGGGTAAACTACACCTTC. This translates into CASSPSRDRVNYTF.

In this sample, this clonotype turned up many times. In DNA form, the CDR3 reads TGTGCCAGCAGCCCGGGCCCCGAAGACTACGAGCAGTACTTC. It translates to CASSPGPEDYEQYF. The rearrangement uses TRBV7-2 and TRBJ2-7; D gene ambiguous. The V end was cut by 5 bases, the J end by 3 bases, with 14 bases between. This CDR3 comprises 14 residues. CDR1 is SGHTA and CDR2 is FQGNSA in the germline V gene.

This chain joins TRBV12-3 or TRBV12-4 and TRBJ1-1, with D perhaps matching TRBD1 (6 bases). V lost 7 bases and J 0 bases, leaving 9 bases between the germline ends. The CDR3 length is 13 residues. The CDR3 bases are TGTGCCAGCAACAGGGAGATGAACACTGAAGCTTTCTTT. Translating it yields CASNREMNTEAFF.

In regard to this clonotype: A much larger clone differs from this one at a single base, so this may be a read error. The gene calls are TRBV7-9 and TRBJ1-4, with 9 bases lining up with TRBD1. This CDR3 spans 16 amino acids. Germline-derived CDR1 and CDR2 are SEHNR and FQNEAQ (reference sequence). Written as DNA, the CDR3 is TGTGCCAGCAGCCCGTATGCCGGGACAGGGAGAGAAAAACTGTCTTTT. Its protein is CASSPYAGTGREKLSF.

This clonotype was seen ten or more times. This chain uses TRBV11-2 with TRBJ1-4; D is ambiguous. The germline V and J ends were trimmed by 3 bases and 4 bases, with 9 bases remaining between them. This CDR3 spans 14 amino acids. Germline values: CDR1 SGHAT, CDR2 FQNNGV. CDR3 DNA: TGTGCCAGCAGCTTCGGACGGTATAATGAAAAACTGTTTTTT. Its protein is CASSFGRYNEKLFF.

This clonotype was recorded many times. This rearrangement joins TRBV19 to TRBJ1-2, with 7 bases lining up with TRBD1. CDR1 is LNHDA, CDR2 SQIVND, per germline (reference sequence). J lost 2 bases, V lost 6 bases, and 9 bases had no gene match. The CDR3 consists of 15 residues. CDR3 amino acids: CASSPWEGANYGYTF. CDR3 bases: TGTGCCAGTAGCCCTTGGGAGGGGGCGAACTATGGCTACACCTTC.

The chain is built from TRBV6-4 and TRBJ2-1; D gene ambiguous. In germline, CDR1 is MRHNA, CDR2 SNTAGT. V gave up 11 bases and J gave up 1 base, with 3 bases separating them. This CDR3 has 10 residues. CDR3 nucleotides: TGTGCCCATTCCTACAATGAGCAGTTCTTC. Its translation is CAHSYNEQFF.

The genes are TRBV7-8 and TRBJ2-7; D is perhaps TRBD2 (6 bases). CDR3 length: 14 amino acids. V lost 1 base to trimming and J lost 3 bases, with 10 bases between them. Per the germline V gene, CDR1 is SGHVS and CDR2 is FQNEAQ. DNA for the CDR3: TGTGCCAGCAGCTTAGTTCCGGGAGACTACGAGCAGTACTTC. Translation: CASSLVPGDYEQYF.